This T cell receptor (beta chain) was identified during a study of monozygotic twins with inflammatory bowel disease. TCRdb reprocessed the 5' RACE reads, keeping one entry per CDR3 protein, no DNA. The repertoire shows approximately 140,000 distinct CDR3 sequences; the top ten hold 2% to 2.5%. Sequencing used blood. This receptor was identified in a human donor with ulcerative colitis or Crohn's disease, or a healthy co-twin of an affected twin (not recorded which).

This CDR3 is CASSQGLVDEQFF. V and J are TRBV7-3 and TRBJ2-1; there is no DNA to check the TCRdb D call of TRBD2. The CDR3 consists of 13 residues. Germline CDR1 reads SGHTA; CDR2 reads FQGTGA.